The 27 T cell receptor beta chains below were found in one sample sequenced in a study of CD8 T cells in Susac syndrome. RNA amounts of roughly 0.45 to 1 ug underwent reverse transcription with random hexamers. MiXCR was run by TCRdb on the immunoSEQ multiplex PCR reads, yielding one entry per CDR3 protein. Of 85,000 to 130,000 distinct CDR3 sequences in the sample, roughly 95% were seen once. Material for sequencing was CD8+ T cells from PBMCs. Source of these receptors: a human donor with Susac syndrome.

This clonotype appeared a single time. The chain carries TRBV13 and TRBJ2-5, with D unclear. Germline assignment: CDR1 PRHDT and CDR2 FYEKMQ (reference sequence). Trimming left V 8 bases short and J 0 bases short, with 7 bases between. This CDR3 contains 12 residues. CDR3 DNA: TGTGCCAGCTCTGGGTACCAAGAGACCCAGTACTTC. It is translated as CASSGYQETQYF.

V usage is TRBV12-3 or TRBV12-4 and J usage is TRBJ1-2, with D perhaps TRBD1 (5 bases). V lost 1 base and J lost 6, with 6 bases in between. This CDR3 contains 12 residues. CDR3 sequence (DNA): TGTGCCAGCAGTTTAGGGGACCATGGCTACACCTTC. This encodes CASSLGDHGYTF.

The chain couples TRBV7-6 to TRBJ2-7; 8 positions match TRBD1. Per the germline V gene, CDR1 is SGHVS and CDR2 is FNYEAQ. This CDR3 has 16 residues. Trimming cost V 4 bases and J 6 bases; bases outside gene matches: 14. The CDR3 spells CASSSGDRGAAGEQYF. In nucleotides, the CDR3 is TGTGCCAGCAGCTCAGGAGACAGGGGAGCGGCCGGCGAGCAGTACTTC. Combining the CDR3 with reference TRBV7-6 and TRBJ2-7 gives the whole variable domain GAGVSQSPRYKVTKRGQDVALRCDPISGHVSLYWYRQALGQGPEFLTYFNYEAQQDKSGLPNDRFSAERPEGSISTLTIQRTEQRDSAMYRCASSSGDRGAAGEQYFGPGTRLTVT.

The chain carries TRBV4-3 and TRBJ2-5; 7 bases agree with TRBD1. Germline V gives CDR1 LGHNA, CDR2 YSLEER. V shed 4 bases and J 3 bases; nucleotides not matched to a gene: 14. CDR3 length: 17 residues. The CDR3 sequence: CASSPSVPGQMKETQYF. The CDR3 nucleotides are TGCGCCAGCAGCCCGAGCGTACCGGGACAGATGAAAGAGACCCAGTACTTC.

J is TRBJ2-2 and V is TRBV2; the match to TRBD2 covers 11 bases. V shed 5 bases and J 2 bases; nucleotides not matched to a gene: 7. Looked up from germline, CDR1 is SNHLY and CDR2 is FYNNEI. CDR3 length: 17 residues. The CDR3 reads CASSPGLADVNTGELFF. For the CDR3, the DNA is TGTGCCAGCAGTCCGGGACTAGCGGATGTTAACACCGGGGAGCTGTTTTTT.

The chain joins TRBV27 to TRBJ2-1; 11 bases align to TRBD1. The CDR3 runs to 14 residues. V was pared by 3 bases and J by 7 bases, with 2 bases of the junction left unmatched. The V gene's germline CDR1 is MNHEY and CDR2 SMNVEV (reference sequence). CDR3 nucleotide sequence: TGTGCCAGCAGTTTGGGGACAGGGGGGAATGAGCAGTTCTTC. Amino acids: CASSLGTGGNEQFF.

V usage is TRBV3-1 and J usage is TRBJ2-7; 12 bases align to TRBD1. The CDR3 has 16 amino acids. V was clipped by 0 bases and J by 5 bases; unmatched bases: 5. CDR1 is LGHDT, CDR2 YNNKEL, per germline (reference sequence). As DNA, the CDR3 is TGTGCCAGCAGCCAAGAGGGACAGGGGGCGAATCACGAGCAGTACTTC. Encoded protein: CASSQEGQGANHEQYF.

The CDR3 spells CASSVGAENQPQHF. The DNA of the CDR3 is TGTGCCAGCAGCGTAGGGGCGGAAAATCAGCCCCAGCATTTT. V usage is TRBV9 and J usage is TRBJ1-5; no reliable D call. Per germline, CDR1 SGDLS and CDR2 YYNGEE. V lost 0 bases to trimming and J lost 4 bases, with 8 bases between them. The CDR3 length is 14 residues.

V gene TRBV3-1 combines with J gene TRBJ2-5, with D hard to call. V dropped 3 bases and J dropped 5 bases, with 19 bases sitting between them. The CDR3 spans 16 residues. Germline CDR1 and CDR2: LGHDT and YNNKEL (reference sequence). The CDR3 loop is CASSQTMGIQAETQYF. In DNA, the CDR3 is TGTGCCAGCAGCCAGACCATGGGTATCCAGGCGGAGACCCAGTACTTC.

V and J are TRBV19 and TRBJ2-4, with TRBD1 identical over 7 bases. Germline-derived CDR1 and CDR2 are LNHDA and SQIVND (reference sequence). CDR3 length equals 14 residues. With V trimmed by 4 bases and J by 8 bases, 8 bases remained unmatched. The DNA for the CDR3 is TGTGCCAGTAGTACGCGCGACAGGGACCACATTCAGTACTTC. Its translation: CASSTRDRDHIQYF.

The chain uses TRBV15 and TRBJ1-6; 8 bases line up with TRBD1. With 5 bases clipped from V and 7 bases from J, the junction kept 7 bases outside the gene matches. Germline V CDR1 and CDR2: LNHNV, YYDKDF (reference sequence). The CDR3 totals 15 residues. CDR3 loop: CATSVRDRPNSPLHF. For the CDR3, the DNA is TGTGCCACCAGCGTCCGGGACAGGCCGAATTCACCCCTCCACTTT.

This chain connects TRBV5-1 to TRBJ1-5, with D tentatively TRBD1 (6 bases). Per germline, CDR1 SGHRS and CDR2 YFSETQ. This CDR3 contains 15 residues. V lost 0 bases and J lost 6, with 13 bases in between. The CDR3 bases are TGCGCCAGCAGCTTGGAGGGGGGCACGGGTCAGCCCCAGCATTTT. As protein: CASSLEGGTGQPQHF.

This clonotype was seen a single time. This rearrangement joins TRBV7-9 to TRBJ1-1; D possibly corresponds to TRBD1 (5 bases). Deletions cut 6 bases from V and 3 bases from J, with 8 bases between. The CDR3 is 12 amino acids. Looked up from germline, CDR1 is SEHNR and CDR2 is FQNEAQ (reference sequence). CDR3 DNA: TGTGCCAGCAGTGGAGGGGACACTGAAGCTTTCTTT. The encoded protein is CASSGGDTEAFF.

V is TRBV5-1 and J is TRBJ1-1; D unclear. Germline V CDR1 and CDR2: SGHRS, YFSETQ. The ends were cut back, 2 bases at V and 4 bases at J, with 12 bases in the middle. CDR3 length equals 14 residues. The CDR3 reads CASSFQEPGTEAFF. The CDR3, as DNA: TGCGCCAGCAGCTTTCAGGAGCCTGGCACTGAAGCTTTCTTT.

The chain links TRBV6-6 to TRBJ2-2; tentative D call: TRBD2 (7 bases). V gave up 5 bases and J gave up 3 bases, with 13 bases separating them. This CDR3 is built from 15 residues. Germline CDR1 is MNHNY and CDR2 is SVGAGI (reference sequence). Here the CDR3 reads CASSPGGGHTGELFF. CDR3 sequence (DNA): TGTGCCAGCAGTCCTGGCGGGGGCCACACCGGGGAGCTGTTTTTT.

This chain connects TRBV12-3 or TRBV12-4 to TRBJ2-2, with TRBD2 as a possible D gene (5 bases). The CDR3 has 12 amino acids. Trimming shortened V by 7 bases and J by 8 bases, and 11 bases separated the two germline ends. In DNA, the CDR3 is TGTGCCAGCACCCTTAGCGAGGGGGAGCTGTTTTTT. Encoded protein: CASTLSEGELFF.

This chain links TRBV9 with TRBJ2-1; 8 bases match TRBD2. CDR1 SGDLS and CDR2 YYNGEE come from the germline V gene. After removal of 2 bases from V and 15 bases from J, the junction contained 7 bases not matched to a gene. The CDR3 consists of 12 residues. CDR3 sequence reads: CASSVGTRSPFF. Written as DNA, the CDR3 is TGTGCCAGCAGCGTCGGGACTAGATCCCCGTTCTTC.

The J gene is TRBJ2-1, the V gene TRBV13; no firm D call. Germline-derived CDR1 and CDR2 are PRHDT and FYEKMQ (reference sequence). There are 13 residues in the CDR3. The V end was cut by 2 bases, the J end by 8 bases, with 10 bases between. DNA for the CDR3: TGTGCCAGCAGCTTATCGCAGCAGGATGAGCAGTTCTTC. Its translation is CASSLSQQDEQFF.

The rearrangement links TRBV4-1 to TRBJ2-5, with 7 nucleotides matching TRBD1. The CDR3 is 16 amino acids. Per germline, CDR1 MGHRA and CDR2 YSYEKL. Trimming took 6 bases from V and 3 from J; bases not matched to a gene: 13. CDR3 sequence: CASRERTGTAEETQYF. The CDR3 DNA is TGCGCCAGCAGGGAGAGAACCGGGACAGCCGAAGAGACCCAGTACTTC.

The chain combines TRBV3-1 with TRBJ2-5; D is unresolved. CDR3 length: 16 residues. Germline V lookup: CDR1 LGHDT, CDR2 YNNKEL (reference sequence). V was pared by 0 bases and J by 5 bases, with 16 bases between. CDR3 coding DNA: TGTGCCAGCAGCCAAGACCTCGACTCTCCCCTGGAGACCCAGTACTTC. Protein product: CASSQDLDSPLETQYF.

The table lists this clonotype with a few counts. The rearrangement links TRBV7-3 to TRBJ2-5, with 10 bases fitting TRBD2. The CDR3 sequence is 14 residues long. J was trimmed by 2 bases and V by 6 bases; bases with no gene match: 3. Germline V gives CDR1 SGHTA, CDR2 FQGTGA. CDR3 protein: CASSLSGGQETQYF. In DNA form, the CDR3 reads TGTGCCAGCAGTCTTAGCGGGGGGCAAGAGACCCAGTACTTC.

The chain links TRBV9 to TRBJ1-3; D not resolved. Germline values: CDR1 SGDLS, CDR2 YYNGEE. The V end lost 0 bases, the J end lost 8 bases, and 6 bases lay between the germline ends. This CDR3 contains 12 residues. The CDR3 here is CASSVGVDTIYF. CDR3 bases: TGTGCCAGCAGCGTAGGGGTGGACACCATATATTTT.

V and J are TRBV15 and TRBJ1-3; TRBD1 might be the D (6 bases). Trimming removed 0 bases from V and 4 bases from J, with 7 bases in between. This CDR3 has 14 amino acids. The germline V gene encodes CDR1 LNHNV and CDR2 YYDKDF (reference sequence). The CDR3 sequence is CATSRDRGGNTIYF. CDR3 nucleotide sequence: TGTGCCACCAGCAGAGACAGGGGCGGAAACACCATATATTTT.

The chain combines TRBV7-9 with TRBJ2-2, with D uncertain. In germline, CDR1 is SEHNR, CDR2 FQNEAQ (reference sequence). This CDR3 has 11 residues. V lost 5 bases, J lost 7 bases, and 5 bases lay in between. Written as DNA, the CDR3 is TGTGCCAGCAGCGTGGTCGGGGAGCTGTTTTTT. This translates into CASSVVGELFF.

The rearrangement uses TRBV7-3 and TRBJ2-1; 8 bases fit TRBD1. The CDR3 runs to 17 residues. Germline CDR1 is SGHTA and CDR2 is FQGTGA. The V gene end was trimmed by 1 base and the J gene end by 5 bases; junction bases not matched to a gene: 10. CDR3 coding DNA: TGTGCCAGCAGCTTAAAGAGGATGACAGGGGAGGACAATGAGCAGTTCTTC. As protein: CASSLKRMTGEDNEQFF. Drawing the rest from reference TRBV7-3 and TRBJ2-1, the complete variable domain is GAGVSQTPSNKVTEKGKYVELRCDPISGHTALYWYRQSLGQGPEFLIYFQGTGAADDSGLPNDRFFAVRPEGSVSTLKIQRTERGDSAVYLCASSLKRMTGEDNEQFFGPGTRLTVL.

This chain links TRBV7-9 with TRBJ2-5; tentatively, D is TRBD1 (7 bases). The CDR3 length is 12 residues. Germline V gene lookup returns CDR1 SEHNR and CDR2 FQNEAQ (reference sequence). V lost 8 bases to trimming and J lost 5 bases, with 12 bases between them. CDR3 sequence (DNA): TGTGCCAGCCGCAGGGGGGAGGAGACCCAGTACTTC. Translated: CASRRGEETQYF.

This chain connects TRBV20-1 to TRBJ1-5, with D possibly TRBD1 on 6 matching bases. The CDR3 is 15 residues long. CDR1 is DFQATT and CDR2 is SNEGSKA in the germline V gene (reference sequence). V shed 6 bases and J shed 2 bases, with 17 bases lying between them. CDR3 loop: CSARAPGEGNQPQHF. In nucleotides, the CDR3 is TGCAGTGCCCGCGCCCCAGGGGAGGGCAATCAGCCCCAGCATTTT.